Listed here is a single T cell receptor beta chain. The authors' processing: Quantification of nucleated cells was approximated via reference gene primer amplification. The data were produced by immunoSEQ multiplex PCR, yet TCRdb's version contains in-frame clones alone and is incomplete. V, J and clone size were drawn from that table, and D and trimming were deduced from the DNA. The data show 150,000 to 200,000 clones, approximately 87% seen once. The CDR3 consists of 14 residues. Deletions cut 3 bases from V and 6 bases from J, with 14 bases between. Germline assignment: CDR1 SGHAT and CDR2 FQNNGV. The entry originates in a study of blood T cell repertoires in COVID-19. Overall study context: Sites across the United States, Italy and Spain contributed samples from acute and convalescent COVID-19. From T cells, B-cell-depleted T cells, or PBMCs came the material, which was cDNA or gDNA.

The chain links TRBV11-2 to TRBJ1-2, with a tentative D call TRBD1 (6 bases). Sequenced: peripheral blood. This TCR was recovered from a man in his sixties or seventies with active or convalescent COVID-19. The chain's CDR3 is CASSLQTGVHGYTF. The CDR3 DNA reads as TGTGCCAGCAGCTTGCAGACAGGAGTACATGGCTACACCTTC.